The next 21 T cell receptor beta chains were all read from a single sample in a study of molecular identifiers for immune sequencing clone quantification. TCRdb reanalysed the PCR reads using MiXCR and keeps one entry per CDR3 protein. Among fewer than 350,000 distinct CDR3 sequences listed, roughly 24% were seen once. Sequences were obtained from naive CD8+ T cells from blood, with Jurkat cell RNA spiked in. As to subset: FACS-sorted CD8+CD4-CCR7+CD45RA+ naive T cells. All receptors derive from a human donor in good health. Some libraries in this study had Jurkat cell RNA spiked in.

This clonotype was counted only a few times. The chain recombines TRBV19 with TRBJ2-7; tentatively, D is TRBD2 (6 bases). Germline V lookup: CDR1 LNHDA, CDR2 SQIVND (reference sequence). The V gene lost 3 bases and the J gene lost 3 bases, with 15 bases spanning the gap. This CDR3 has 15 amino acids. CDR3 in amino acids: CASSIATRGYYEQYF. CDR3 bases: TGTGCCAGTAGTATTGCGACTAGGGGTTACTACGAGCAGTACTTC. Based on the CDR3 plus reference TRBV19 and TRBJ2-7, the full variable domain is DGGITQSPKYLFRKEGQNVTLSCEQNLNHDAMYWYRQDPGQGLRLIYYSQIVNDFQKGDIAEGYSVSREKKESFPLTVTSAQKNPTAFYLCASSIATRGYYEQYFGPGTRLTVT.

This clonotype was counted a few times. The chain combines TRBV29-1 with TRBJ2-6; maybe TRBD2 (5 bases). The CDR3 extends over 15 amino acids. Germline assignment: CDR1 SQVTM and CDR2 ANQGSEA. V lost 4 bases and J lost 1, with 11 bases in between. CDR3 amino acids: CSVVGILSGANVLTF. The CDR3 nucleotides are TGCAGCGTTGTCGGGATCTTATCTGGGGCCAACGTCCTGACTTTC. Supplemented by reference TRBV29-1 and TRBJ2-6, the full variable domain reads SAVISQKPSRDICQRGTSLTIQCQVDSQVTMMFWYRQQPGQSLTLIATANQGSEATYESGFVIDKFPISRPNLTFSTLTVSNMSPEDSSIYLCSVVGILSGANVLTFGAGSRLTVL.

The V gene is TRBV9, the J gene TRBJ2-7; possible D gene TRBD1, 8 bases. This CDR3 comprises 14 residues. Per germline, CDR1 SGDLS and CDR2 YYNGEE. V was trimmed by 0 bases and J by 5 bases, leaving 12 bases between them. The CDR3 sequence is CASSVAQGGDEQYF. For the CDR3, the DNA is TGTGCCAGCAGCGTAGCACAGGGGGGGGACGAGCAGTACTTC.

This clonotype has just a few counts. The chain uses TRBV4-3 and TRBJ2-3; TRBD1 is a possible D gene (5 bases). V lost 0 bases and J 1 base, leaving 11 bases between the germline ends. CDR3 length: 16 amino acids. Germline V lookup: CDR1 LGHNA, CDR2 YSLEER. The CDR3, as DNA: TGCGCCAGCAGCCAAGACAGGGCCCGGGGCACAGATACGCAGTATTTT. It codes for CASSQDRARGTDTQYF.

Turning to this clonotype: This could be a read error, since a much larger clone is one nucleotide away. The DNA for the CDR3 is TGTGCCAGCGGTTTTGCCCCCGGGAGCTCCTACGAGCAGTACTTC. This codes for CASGFAPGSSYEQYF. The chain employs TRBV12-3 or TRBV12-4 and TRBJ2-7; tentatively, D is TRBD2 (6 bases). The CDR3 sequence is 15 residues long.

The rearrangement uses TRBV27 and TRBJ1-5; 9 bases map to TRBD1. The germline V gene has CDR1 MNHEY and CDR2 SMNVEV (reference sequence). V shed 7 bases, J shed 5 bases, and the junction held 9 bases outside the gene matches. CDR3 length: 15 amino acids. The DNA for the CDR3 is TGTGCCAGCAAATCGGGACAGGGAGGCGATCAGCCCCAGCATTTT. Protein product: CASKSGQGGDQPQHF.

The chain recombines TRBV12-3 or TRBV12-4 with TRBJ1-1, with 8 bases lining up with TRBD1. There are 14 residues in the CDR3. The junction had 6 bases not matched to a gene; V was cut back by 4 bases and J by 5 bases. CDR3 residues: CASSSGQVRTEAFF. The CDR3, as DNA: TGTGCCAGCAGTTCGGGACAGGTGAGGACTGAAGCTTTCTTT.

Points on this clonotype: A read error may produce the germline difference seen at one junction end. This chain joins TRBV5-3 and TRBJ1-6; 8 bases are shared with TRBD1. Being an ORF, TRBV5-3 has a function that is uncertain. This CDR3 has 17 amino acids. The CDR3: CASSLVVTGVYNSPLHF. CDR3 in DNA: TGTGCCAGCAGCTTGGTTGTGACAGGGGTCTATAATTCACCCCTCCACTTT.

This chain's CDR3 is CASSPRGSGKGTDTQYF. Written as DNA, the CDR3 is TGTGCCAGCAGCCCCCGGGGTAGCGGGAAGGGGACAGATACGCAGTATTTT. J is TRBJ2-3 and V is TRBV11-3; 8 nucleotides match TRBD2. Germline CDR1 reads SGHNT; CDR2 reads YENEEA. V gave up 5 bases and J gave up 3 bases; unmatched junction bases: 13. CDR3 size: 17 residues.

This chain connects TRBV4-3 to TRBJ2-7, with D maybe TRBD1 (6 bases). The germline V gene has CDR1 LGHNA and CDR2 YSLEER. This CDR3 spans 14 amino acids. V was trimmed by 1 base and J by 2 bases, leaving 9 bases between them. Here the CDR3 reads CASSQGKGAYEQYF. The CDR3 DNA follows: TGCGCCAGCAGCCAAGGAAAGGGGGCCTACGAGCAGTACTTC.

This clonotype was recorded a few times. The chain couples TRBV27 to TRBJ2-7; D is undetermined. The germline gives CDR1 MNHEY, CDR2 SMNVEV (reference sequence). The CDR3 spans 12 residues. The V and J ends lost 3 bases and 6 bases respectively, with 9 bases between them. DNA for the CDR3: TGTGCCAGCAGTTTTTACGGTGGCGAGCAGTACTTC. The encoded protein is CASSFYGGEQYF.

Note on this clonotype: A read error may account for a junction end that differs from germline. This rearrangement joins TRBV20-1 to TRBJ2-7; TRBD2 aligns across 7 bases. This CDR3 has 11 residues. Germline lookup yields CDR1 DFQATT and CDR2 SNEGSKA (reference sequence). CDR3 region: CSARASGEQYF. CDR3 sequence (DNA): TGCAGCGCTAGGGCTAGCGGTGAGCAGTACTTC.

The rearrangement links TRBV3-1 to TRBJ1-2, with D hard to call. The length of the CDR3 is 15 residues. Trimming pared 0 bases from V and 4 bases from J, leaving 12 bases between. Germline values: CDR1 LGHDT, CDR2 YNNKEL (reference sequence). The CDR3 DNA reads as TGTGCCAGCAGCCAAGATCTAGGACGGTCCTATGGCTACACCTTC. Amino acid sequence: CASSQDLGRSYGYTF.

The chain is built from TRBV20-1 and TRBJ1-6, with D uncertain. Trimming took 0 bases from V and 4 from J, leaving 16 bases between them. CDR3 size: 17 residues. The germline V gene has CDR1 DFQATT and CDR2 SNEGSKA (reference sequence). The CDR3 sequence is CSARDLEAASYNSPLHF. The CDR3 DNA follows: TGCAGTGCTAGAGATTTGGAGGCAGCCAGTTATAATTCACCCCTCCACTTT.

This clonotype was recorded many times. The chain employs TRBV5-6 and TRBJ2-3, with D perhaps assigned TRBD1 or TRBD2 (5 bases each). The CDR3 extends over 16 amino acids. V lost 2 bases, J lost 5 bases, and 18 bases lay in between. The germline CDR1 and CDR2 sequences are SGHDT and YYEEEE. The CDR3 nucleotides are TGTGCCAGCAGCTTTTGGGGACCAGGAGAGATAGATACGCAGTATTTT. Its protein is CASSFWGPGEIDTQYF.

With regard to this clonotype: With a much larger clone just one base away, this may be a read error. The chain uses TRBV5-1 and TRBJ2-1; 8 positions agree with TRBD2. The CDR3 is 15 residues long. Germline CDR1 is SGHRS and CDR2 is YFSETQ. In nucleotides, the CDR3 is TGCGCCAGCGGCTTGATTCAGTCAGCGGGAGATGAGCAGTTCTTC. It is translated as CASGLIQSAGDEQFF.

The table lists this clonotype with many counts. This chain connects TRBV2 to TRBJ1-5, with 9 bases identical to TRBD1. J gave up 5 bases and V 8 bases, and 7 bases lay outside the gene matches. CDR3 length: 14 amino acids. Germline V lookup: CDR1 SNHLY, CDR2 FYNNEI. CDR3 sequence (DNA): TGTGCCAGCCAAGAAGGACAGGGGCATCAGCCCCAGCATTTT. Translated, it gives CASQEGQGHQPQHF.

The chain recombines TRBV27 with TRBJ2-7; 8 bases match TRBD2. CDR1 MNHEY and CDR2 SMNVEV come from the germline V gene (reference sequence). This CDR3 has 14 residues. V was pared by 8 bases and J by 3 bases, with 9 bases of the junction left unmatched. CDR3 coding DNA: TGTGCCAGCTCCCACCGGGGGGGAATCTACGAGCAGTACTTC. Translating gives CASSHRGGIYEQYF.

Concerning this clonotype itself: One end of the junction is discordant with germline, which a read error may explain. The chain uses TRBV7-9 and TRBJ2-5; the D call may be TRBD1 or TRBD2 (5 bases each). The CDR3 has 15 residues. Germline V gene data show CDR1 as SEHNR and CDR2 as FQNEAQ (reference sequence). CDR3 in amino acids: CASSSATGTQESQYF. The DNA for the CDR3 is TGTGCCAGCAGCTCCGCCACCGGGACCCAAGAGTCCCAGTACTTC. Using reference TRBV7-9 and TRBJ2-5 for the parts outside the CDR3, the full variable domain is DTGVSQNPRHKITKRGQNVTFRCDPISEHNRLYWYRQTLGQGPEFLTYFQNEAQLEKSRLLSDRFSAERPKGSFSTLEIQRTEQGDSAMYLCASSSATGTQESQYFGPGTRLLVL.

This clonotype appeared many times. The CDR3, as DNA: TGTGCCAGCAGCTTAGTTTTAAGGGGCCCGTACGAAAAACTGTTTTTT. Translation gives CASSLVLRGPYEKLFF. The chain joins TRBV7-9 to TRBJ1-4; D might be TRBD1 (5 bases). The CDR3 has 16 amino acids. V shed 1 base and J shed 8 bases, with 17 bases lying between them. Germline V gene data show CDR1 as SEHNR and CDR2 as FQNEAQ (reference sequence).

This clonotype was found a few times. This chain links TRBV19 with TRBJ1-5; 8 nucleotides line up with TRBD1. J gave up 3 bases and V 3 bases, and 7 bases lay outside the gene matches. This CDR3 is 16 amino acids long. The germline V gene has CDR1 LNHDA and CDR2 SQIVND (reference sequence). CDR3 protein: CASSIGSRGHNQPQHF. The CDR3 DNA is TGTGCCAGTAGTATTGGTTCCAGGGGGCACAATCAGCCCCAGCATTTT.